One sample yielded the 7 T cell receptor beta chains listed below, sequenced in a study of T-cell memory formation after mild COVID-19. Each CDR3 protein gets one entry after TCRdb re-called the 5' RACE reads with MiXCR. Among tens of thousands of distinct CDR3 sequences, 9.5% were seen once, and the ten largest hold less than 1.5%. The specimen was PBMCs or a T cell subset sorted from them (not recorded which). The receptors here all came from a man aged 18 to 29 who had mild COVID-19 (a few samples of this study predate the infection). Cell type and time point are not known.

This clonotype has a handful of counts. V usage is TRBV12-3 or TRBV12-4 and J usage is TRBJ2-7; tentatively, D is TRBD2 (6 bases). This CDR3 region has 13 residues. Trimming stripped 3 bases from V and 3 bases from J, with 9 bases between. CDR3 sequence reads: CASSFEGGYEQYV. The CDR3 DNA reads TGTGCCAGCAGTTTTGAGGGAGGCTACGAGCAGTACGTC.

This clonotype was detected only a few times. The genes are TRBV4-2 and TRBJ1-1; D gene uncertain. The CDR3 runs 15 residues. From germline, CDR1 is LGHNA and CDR2 YNFKEQ. With 0 bases removed from V and 2 bases from J, the gap between germline ends came to 10 bases. The CDR3 DNA reads as TGTGCCAGCAGCCAAGAGGGCATCGGCAACACTGAAGCTTTCTTT. Translation gives CASSQEGIGNTEAFF.

This clonotype was counted many times. The rearrangement uses TRBV7-3 and TRBJ2-2; D is undetermined. V gave up 4 bases and J gave up 7 bases, with 10 bases separating them. In germline, CDR1 is SGHTA, CDR2 FQGTGA. The CDR3 runs to 13 residues. In nucleotides, the CDR3 is TGTGCCAGCAGCTCCCCTCAGATCGGGGAGCTGTTTTTT. Translating gives CASSSPQIGELFF.

This clonotype was counted many times. Given the absence of the conserved phenylalanine or tryptophan at the CDR3 end, a read error is likely. This rearrangement joins TRBV5-5 to TRBJ2-3; D call uncertain. Germline assignment: CDR1 SGHKS and CDR2 YYEKEE (reference sequence). V dropped 4 bases and J dropped 10 bases, with 19 bases sitting between them. The CDR3 is 14 amino acids. The DNA for the CDR3 is TGTGCCAGCAGCCGAACAGAGACACCGAACGCGCAGTATATT. It yields the protein CASSRTETPNAQYI.

This clonotype has only a few counts. This chain links TRBV6-2 or TRBV6-3 with TRBJ2-7; 10 nucleotides line up with TRBD1. V lost 8 bases, J lost 5 bases, and 3 bases stayed unmatched. The CDR3 runs 12 residues. CDR1 and CDR2 from the germline V gene are MNHEY and SVGEGT. The CDR3 protein is CASRDRGHEQYV. The CDR3 DNA sequence: TGTGCCAGCCGGGACAGGGGCCACGAGCAGTACGTC.

The J gene is TRBJ2-2, the V gene TRBV9; 7 bases line up with TRBD1. The CDR3 runs to 16 residues. V shed 4 bases and J 6 bases; nucleotides not matched to a gene: 12. From germline, CDR1 is SGDLS and CDR2 YYNGEE. The CDR3 sequence is CASSLNEGAFAGELFF. CDR3 DNA: TGTGCCAGCAGCCTCAACGAGGGGGCATTCGCCGGGGAGCTGTTTTTT.

At least ten counts were recorded for this clonotype. This sequence joins TRBV4-3 and TRBJ2-1; D not resolved. V was cut by 1 base and J by 4 bases, with 11 bases left in between. CDR1 and CDR2 (germline): LGHNA, YSLEER. The CDR3 is 15 amino acids. The CDR3 protein is CASSQGTAAYNEQFF. The CDR3 DNA sequence: TGCGCCAGCAGCCAAGGGACGGCAGCATACAATGAGCAGTTCTTC.